Sequencing of this T cell receptor beta chain was carried out in a study of T-cell reconstitution after alpha-beta-depleted transplantation in children. Findings and caveats of the study: Reportedly, alpha-beta T cells present about two months post-transplant originated from several hundred expanded clones of graft origin. Surviving recipient T cells and thymic progenitors underlay high day-60 TCRbeta diversity in some patients.

Preparing the TCRbeta library involved the use of unique molecular identifiers. In TCRdb, the PCR reads were re-called with MiXCR into one record per CDR3 protein. Among 900,000 or so distinct CDR3 sequences, roughly 15% were seen once, and the ten largest hold around 5.3%. This CDR3 is built from 15 residues. The V gene's germline CDR1 is SGHTA and CDR2 FQGNSA. Unmatched junction bases numbered 11, after V lost 3 bases and J lost 9 bases. Concerning this clonotype itself: Its target is unknown.

The TCR was taken from a male patient under 18 who had a stem cell transplant for acute lymphoblastic leukemia, so the T cells may come from the graft donor. Material: PBMCs, mostly from graft donor cells, obtained 360 days after TCRalphabeta/CD19-depleted stem cell transplant. The rearrangement uses TRBV7-2 and TRBJ2-1; 7 nucleotides agree with TRBD2. DNA of the CDR3: TGTGCCAGCAGCTTTAGTGGTGGGAGGGCCGGTGAGCAGTTCTTC. Translating gives CASSFSGGRAGEQFF.